This T cell receptor beta chain was captured by sequencing in a study of cytomegalovirus exposure and HLA in healthy donors. CDR1 SEHNR and CDR2 FQNEAQ come from the germline V gene (reference sequence). The CDR3 totals 14 residues. V was trimmed by 5 bases and J by 8 bases, leaving 18 bases between them. A multiplex PCR was run with 60 Vbeta primers and 13 Jbeta primers. Repertoires were generated with immunoSEQ multiplex PCR, while TCRdb's copy carries only in-frame clones and drops some. The sample records under 90,000 clones, 75% to 80% being singletons. V usage is TRBV7-9 and J usage is TRBJ1-1; D perhaps matches TRBD1 (5 bases). The material sequenced was PBMCs. The TCR was taken from a man aged 35 to 55 in good health and CMV-seronegative. The CDR3 region has the DNA TGTGCCAGCAGCGCACAGGCGGGACGCCGCGAAGCTTTCTTT. Translation gives CASSAQAGRREAFF.